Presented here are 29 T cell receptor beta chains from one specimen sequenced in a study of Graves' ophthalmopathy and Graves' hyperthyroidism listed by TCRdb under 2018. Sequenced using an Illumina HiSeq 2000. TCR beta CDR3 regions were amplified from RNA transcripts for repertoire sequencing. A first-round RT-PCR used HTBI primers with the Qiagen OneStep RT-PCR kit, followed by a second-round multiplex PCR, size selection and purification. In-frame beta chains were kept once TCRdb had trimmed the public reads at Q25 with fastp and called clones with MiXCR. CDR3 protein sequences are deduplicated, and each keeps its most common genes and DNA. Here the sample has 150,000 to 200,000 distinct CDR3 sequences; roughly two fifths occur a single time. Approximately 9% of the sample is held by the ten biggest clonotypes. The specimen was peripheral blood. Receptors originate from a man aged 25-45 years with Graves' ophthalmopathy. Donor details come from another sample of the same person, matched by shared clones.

CDR3 amino acids: CASSLTSGRMDTQYF. The CDR3, as DNA: TGTGCCAGCAGCCTGACTAGCGGGAGAATGGATACGCAGTATTTT. This chain joins TRBV12-3 or TRBV12-4 and TRBJ2-3; 12 bases align to TRBD2. Trimming took 6 bases from V and 6 from J; bases not matched to a gene: 7. CDR3 size: 15 residues.

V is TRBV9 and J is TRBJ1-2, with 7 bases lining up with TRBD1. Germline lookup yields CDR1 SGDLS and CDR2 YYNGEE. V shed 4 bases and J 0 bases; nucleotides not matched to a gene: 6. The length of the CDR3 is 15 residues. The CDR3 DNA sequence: TGTGCCAGCAGCCCATCGGGACAGCCTAACTATGGCTACACCTTC. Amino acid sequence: CASSPSGQPNYGYTF.

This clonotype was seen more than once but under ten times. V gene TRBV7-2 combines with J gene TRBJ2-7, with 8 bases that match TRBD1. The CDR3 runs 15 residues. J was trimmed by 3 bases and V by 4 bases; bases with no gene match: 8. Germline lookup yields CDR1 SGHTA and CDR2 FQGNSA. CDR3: CASSYSGTGLYEQYF. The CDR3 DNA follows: TGTGCCAGCAGCTATTCCGGGACAGGCCTCTACGAGCAGTACTTC.

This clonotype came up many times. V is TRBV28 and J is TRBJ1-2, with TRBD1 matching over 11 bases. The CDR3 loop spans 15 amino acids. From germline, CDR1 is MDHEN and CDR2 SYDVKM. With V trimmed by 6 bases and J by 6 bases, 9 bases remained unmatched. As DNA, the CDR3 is TGTGCCAGCAGCCCGAGGACAGGGGGCGCGGATGGCTACACCTTC. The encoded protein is CASSPRTGGADGYTF.

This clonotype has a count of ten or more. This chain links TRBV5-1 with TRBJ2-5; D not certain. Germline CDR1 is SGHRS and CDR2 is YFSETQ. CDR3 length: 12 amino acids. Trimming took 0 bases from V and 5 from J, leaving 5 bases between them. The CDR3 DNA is TGCGCCAGCAGCTTGGCCATGGAGACCCAGTACTTC. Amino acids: CASSLAMETQYF.

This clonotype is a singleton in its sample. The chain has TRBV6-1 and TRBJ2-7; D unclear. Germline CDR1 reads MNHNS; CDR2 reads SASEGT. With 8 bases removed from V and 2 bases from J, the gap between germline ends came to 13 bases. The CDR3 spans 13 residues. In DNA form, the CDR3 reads TGTGCCAGCGGGTCCGGGTCCCCCTACGAGCAGTACTTC. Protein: CASGSGSPYEQYF.

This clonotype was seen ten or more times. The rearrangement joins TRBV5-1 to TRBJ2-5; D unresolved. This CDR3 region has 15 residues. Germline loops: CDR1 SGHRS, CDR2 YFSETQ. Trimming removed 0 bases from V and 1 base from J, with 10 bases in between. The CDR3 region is CASSLGLRAQETQYF. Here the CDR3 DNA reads TGCGCCAGCAGCTTGGGGCTTCGGGCCCAAGAGACCCAGTACTTC.

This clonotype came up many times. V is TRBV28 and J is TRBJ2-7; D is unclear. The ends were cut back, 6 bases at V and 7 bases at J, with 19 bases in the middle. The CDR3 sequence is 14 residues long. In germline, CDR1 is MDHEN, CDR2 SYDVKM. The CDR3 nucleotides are TGTGCCAGCAGCCTTAAACCTGAATGGGGTGAGCAGTACTTC. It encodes CASSLKPEWGEQYF.

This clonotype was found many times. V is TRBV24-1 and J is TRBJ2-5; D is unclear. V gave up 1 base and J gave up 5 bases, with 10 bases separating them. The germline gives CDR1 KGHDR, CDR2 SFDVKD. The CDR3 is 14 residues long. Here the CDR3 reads CATSDFPAPETQYF. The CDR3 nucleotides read TGTGCCACCAGTGATTTTCCTGCCCCCGAGACCCAGTACTTC.

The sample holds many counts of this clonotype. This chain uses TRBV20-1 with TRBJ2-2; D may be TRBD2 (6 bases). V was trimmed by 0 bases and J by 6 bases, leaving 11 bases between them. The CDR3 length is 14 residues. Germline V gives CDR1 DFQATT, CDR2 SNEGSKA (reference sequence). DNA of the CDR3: TGCAGTGCTAGAGAGGCCGGGGAGGCCGGGGAGCTGTTTTTT. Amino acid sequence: CSAREAGEAGELFF.

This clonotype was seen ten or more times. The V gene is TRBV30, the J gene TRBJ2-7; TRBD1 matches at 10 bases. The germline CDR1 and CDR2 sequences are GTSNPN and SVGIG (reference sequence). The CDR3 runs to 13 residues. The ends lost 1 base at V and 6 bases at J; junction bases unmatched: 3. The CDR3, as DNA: TGTGCCTGGAGTGGACAGGGGGCGGGCGAGCAGTACTTC. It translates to CAWSGQGAGEQYF.

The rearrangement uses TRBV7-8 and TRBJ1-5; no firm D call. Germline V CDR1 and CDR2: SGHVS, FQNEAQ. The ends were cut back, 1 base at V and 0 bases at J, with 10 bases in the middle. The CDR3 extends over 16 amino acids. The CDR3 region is CASSLVSAGSNQPQHF. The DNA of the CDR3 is TGTGCCAGCAGCTTAGTTTCGGCAGGTAGCAATCAGCCCCAGCATTTT.

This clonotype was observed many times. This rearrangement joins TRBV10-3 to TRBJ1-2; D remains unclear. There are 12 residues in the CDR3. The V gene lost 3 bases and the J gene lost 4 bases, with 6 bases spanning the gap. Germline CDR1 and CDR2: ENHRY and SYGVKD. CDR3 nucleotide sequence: TGTGCCATCAGTGACAGATCCTATGGCTACACCTTC. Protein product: CAISDRSYGYTF.

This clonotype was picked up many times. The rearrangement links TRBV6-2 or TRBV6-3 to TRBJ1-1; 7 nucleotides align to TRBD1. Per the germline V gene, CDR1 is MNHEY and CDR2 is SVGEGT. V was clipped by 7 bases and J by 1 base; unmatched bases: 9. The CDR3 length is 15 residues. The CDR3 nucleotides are TGTGCCAGCACCAAGACAGGGTTAGGGAACACTGAAGCTTTCTTT. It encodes CASTKTGLGNTEAFF.

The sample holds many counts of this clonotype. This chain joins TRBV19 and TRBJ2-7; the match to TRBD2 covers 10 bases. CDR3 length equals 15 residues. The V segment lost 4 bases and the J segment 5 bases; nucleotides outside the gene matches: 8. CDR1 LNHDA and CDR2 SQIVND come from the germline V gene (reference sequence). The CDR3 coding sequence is TGTGCCAGTAGTACCTCTAGCGGGAGTATCAACGAGCAGTACTTC. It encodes CASSTSSGSINEQYF.

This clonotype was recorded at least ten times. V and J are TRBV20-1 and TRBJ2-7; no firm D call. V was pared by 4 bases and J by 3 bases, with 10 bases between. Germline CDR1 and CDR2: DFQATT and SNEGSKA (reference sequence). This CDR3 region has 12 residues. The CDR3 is CSAINQIYEQYF. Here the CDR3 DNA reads TGCAGTGCTATAAACCAGATCTACGAGCAGTACTTC.

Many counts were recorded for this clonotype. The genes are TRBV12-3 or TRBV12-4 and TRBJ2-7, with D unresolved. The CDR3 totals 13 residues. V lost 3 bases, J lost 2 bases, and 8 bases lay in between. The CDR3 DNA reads TGTGCCAGCAGTTTCGGTTTCACCTACGAGCAGTACTTC. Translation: CASSFGFTYEQYF.

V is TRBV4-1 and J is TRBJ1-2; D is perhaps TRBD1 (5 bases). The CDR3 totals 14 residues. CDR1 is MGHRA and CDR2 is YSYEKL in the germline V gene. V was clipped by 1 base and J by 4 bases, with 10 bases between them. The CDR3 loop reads CASSQGREFYGYTF. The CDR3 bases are TGCGCCAGCAGCCAAGGCAGGGAATTCTATGGCTACACCTTC.

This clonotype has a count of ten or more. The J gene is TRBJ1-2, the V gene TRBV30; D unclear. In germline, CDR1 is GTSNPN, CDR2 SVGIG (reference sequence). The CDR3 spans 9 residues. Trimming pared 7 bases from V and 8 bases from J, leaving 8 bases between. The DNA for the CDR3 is TGTGCCTCGACCGGGGGCTACACCTTC. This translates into CASTGGYTF. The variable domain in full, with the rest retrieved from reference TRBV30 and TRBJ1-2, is SQTIHQWPATLVQPVGSPLSLECTVEGTSNPNLYWYRQAAGRGLQLLFYSVGIGQISSEVPQNLSASRPQDRQFILSSKKLLLSDSGFYLCASTGGYTFGSGTRLTVV.

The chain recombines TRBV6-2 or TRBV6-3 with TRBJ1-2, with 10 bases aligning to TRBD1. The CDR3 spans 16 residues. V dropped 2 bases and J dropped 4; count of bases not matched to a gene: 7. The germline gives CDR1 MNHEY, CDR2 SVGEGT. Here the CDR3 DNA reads TGTGCCAGCAGTTACCCAAGACAGGGGGCGGTCTATGGCTACACCTTC. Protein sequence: CASSYPRQGAVYGYTF.

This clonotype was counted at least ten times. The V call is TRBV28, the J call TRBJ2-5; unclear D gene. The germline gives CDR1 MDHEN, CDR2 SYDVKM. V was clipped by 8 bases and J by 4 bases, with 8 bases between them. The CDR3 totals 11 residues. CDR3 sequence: CASLFGETQYF. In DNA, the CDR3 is TGTGCCAGCTTATTTGGAGAGACCCAGTACTTC. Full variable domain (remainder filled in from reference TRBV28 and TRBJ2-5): DVKVTQSSRYLVKRTGEKVFLECVQDMDHENMFWYRQDPGLGLRLIYFSYDVKMKEKGDIPEGYSVSREKKERFSLILESASTNQTSMYLCASLFGETQYFGPGTRLLVL.

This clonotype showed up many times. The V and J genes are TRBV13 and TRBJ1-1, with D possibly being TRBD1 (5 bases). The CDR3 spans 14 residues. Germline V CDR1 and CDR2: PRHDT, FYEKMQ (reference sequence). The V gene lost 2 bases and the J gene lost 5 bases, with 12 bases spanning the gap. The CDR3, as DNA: TGTGCCAGCAGCTTATGGGCCAGGGTTACTGAAGCTTTCTTT. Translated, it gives CASSLWARVTEAFF. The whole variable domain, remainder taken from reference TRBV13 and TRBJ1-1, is AAGVIQSPRHLIKEKRETATLKCYPIPRHDTVYWYQQGPGQDPQFLISFYEKMQSDKGSIPDRFSAQQFSDYHSELNMSSLELGDSALYFCASSLWARVTEAFFGQGTRLTVV.

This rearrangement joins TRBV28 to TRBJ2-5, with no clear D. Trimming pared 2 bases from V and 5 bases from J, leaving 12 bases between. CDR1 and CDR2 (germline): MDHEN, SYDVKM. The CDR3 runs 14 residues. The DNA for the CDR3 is TGTGCCAGCAGTTTACTTACAGAAGGGGAGACCCAGTACTTC. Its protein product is CASSLLTEGETQYF.

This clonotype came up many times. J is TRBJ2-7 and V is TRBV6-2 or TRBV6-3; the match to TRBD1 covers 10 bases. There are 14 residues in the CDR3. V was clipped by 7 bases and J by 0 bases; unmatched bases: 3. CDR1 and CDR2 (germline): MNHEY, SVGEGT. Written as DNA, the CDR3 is TGTGCCAGCAACCGACAGGGGGCCTCCTACGAGCAGTACTTC. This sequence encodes CASNRQGASYEQYF.

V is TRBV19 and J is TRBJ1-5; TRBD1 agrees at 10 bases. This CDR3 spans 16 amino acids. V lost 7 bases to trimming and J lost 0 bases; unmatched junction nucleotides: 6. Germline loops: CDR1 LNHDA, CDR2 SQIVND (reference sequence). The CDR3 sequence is CASTSRQGASNQPQHF. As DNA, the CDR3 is TGTGCCAGTACCTCTAGACAGGGGGCTAGCAATCAGCCCCAGCATTTT.

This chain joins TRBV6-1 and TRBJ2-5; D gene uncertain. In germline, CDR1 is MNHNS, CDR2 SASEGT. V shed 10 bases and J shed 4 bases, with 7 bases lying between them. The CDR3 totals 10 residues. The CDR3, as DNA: TGTGCCACCGGCCGAGAGACCCAGTACTTC. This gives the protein CATGRETQYF.

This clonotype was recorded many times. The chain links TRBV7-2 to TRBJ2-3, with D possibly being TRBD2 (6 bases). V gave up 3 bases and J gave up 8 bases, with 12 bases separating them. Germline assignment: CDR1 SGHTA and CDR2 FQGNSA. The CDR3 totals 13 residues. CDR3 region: CASSFPGVSTQYF. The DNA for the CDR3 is TGTGCCAGCAGCTTCCCGGGGGTTAGTACGCAGTATTTT.

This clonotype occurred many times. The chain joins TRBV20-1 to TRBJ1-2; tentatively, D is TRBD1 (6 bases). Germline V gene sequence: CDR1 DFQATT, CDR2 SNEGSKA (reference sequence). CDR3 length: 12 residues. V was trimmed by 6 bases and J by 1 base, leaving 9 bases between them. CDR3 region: CSAEDSNYGYTF. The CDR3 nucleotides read TGCAGTGCAGAGGACAGTAACTATGGCTACACCTTC.

The CDR3 reads CASSYGTPGNTIYF. The DNA for the CDR3 is TGTGCCAGCAGTTACGGCACGCCTGGAAACACCATATATTTT. The genes are TRBV6-5 and TRBJ1-3; D gene ambiguous. V lost 2 bases, J lost 2 bases, and 7 bases lay in between. The CDR3 contains 14 residues. CDR1 is MNHEY and CDR2 is SVGAGI in the germline V gene.